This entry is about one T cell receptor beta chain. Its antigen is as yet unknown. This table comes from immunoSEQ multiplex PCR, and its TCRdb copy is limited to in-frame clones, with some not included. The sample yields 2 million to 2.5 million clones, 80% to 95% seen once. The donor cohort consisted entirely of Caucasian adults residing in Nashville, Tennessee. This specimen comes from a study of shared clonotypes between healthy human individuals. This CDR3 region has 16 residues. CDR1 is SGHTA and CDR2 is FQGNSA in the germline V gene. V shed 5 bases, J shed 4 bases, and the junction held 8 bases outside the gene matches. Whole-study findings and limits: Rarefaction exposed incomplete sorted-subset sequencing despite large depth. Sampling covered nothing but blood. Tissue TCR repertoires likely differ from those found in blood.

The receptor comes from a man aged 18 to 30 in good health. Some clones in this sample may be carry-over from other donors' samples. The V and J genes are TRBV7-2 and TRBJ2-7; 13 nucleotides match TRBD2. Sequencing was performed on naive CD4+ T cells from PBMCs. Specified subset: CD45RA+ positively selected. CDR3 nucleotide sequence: TGTGCCAGCAGCCTAGGGACTAGCGGGATAGGGTACGAGCAGTACTTC. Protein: CASSLGTSGIGYEQYF. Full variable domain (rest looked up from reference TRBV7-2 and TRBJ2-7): GAGVSQSPSNKVTEKGKDVELRCDPISGHTALYWYRQSLGQGLEFLIYFQGNSAPDKSGLPSDRFSAERTGGSVSTLTIQRTQQEDSAVYLCASSLGTSGIGYEQYFGPGTRLTVT.